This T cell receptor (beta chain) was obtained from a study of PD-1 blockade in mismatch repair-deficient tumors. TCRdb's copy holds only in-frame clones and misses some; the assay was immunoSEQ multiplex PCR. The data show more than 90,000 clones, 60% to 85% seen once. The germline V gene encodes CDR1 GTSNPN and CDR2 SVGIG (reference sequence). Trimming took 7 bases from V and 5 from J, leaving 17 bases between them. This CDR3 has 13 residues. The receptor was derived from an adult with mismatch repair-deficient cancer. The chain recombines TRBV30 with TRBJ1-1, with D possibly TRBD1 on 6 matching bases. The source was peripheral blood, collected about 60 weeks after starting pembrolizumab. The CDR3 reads CAFSLGGRTEAFF. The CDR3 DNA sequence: TGTGCCTTTTCCCTGGGGGGCCGGACTGAAGCTTTCTTT.